Sequencing of this TCR beta chain was carried out in a study of early T cells in non-severe SARS-CoV-2 infection. Each CDR3 protein is one row after TCRdb ran MiXCR on the 5' RACE reads. The sample contains about 83,000 distinct CDR3 sequences, more than 9% of which appear only once. The CDR3 totals 14 residues. The V and J ends lost 4 bases and 5 bases respectively, with 9 bases between them. Germline V CDR1 and CDR2: SNHLY, FYNNEI. This TCR was recovered from an adult who was a healthcare worker with PCR-confirmed SARS-CoV-2 infection or an uninfected control (not recorded which). V is TRBV2 and J is TRBJ1-6; D call uncertain. This specimen consisted of whole blood, obtained at baseline. The CDR3 DNA is TGTGCCAGCAGTGTGTCAGGACATAATTCACCCCTCCACTTT. Translation gives CASSVSGHNSPLHF.